Below, 8 T cell receptor beta chains from the same sample are listed, as sequenced in a study of blood T cells in healthy people across ages. Alongside a J-beta primer mix, a sample-barcoded 5' primer served in a second PCR lasting about 7 to 12 cycles. TCRdb re-derived calls from the 5' RACE reads in MiXCR, one entry per CDR3 protein. This table has around 940,000 distinct CDR3 sequences, roughly 50% appearing once. The sample comprised blood. These receptor sequences come from an older woman in good health.

This clonotype was recorded a few times. The chain is built from TRBV4-1 and TRBJ2-7, with 8 bases matching TRBD2. J lost 2 bases, V lost 4 bases, and 7 bases had no gene match. The CDR3 totals 15 residues. The germline V gene has CDR1 MGHRA and CDR2 YSYEKL. The CDR3 region is CASSPLIAGTYEQYF. The CDR3 DNA reads TGCGCCAGCAGCCCTCTCATAGCGGGAACCTACGAGCAGTACTTC.

V is TRBV3-1 and J is TRBJ2-3, with 10 positions matching TRBD2. V shed 1 base, J shed 4 bases, and the junction held 8 bases outside the gene matches. CDR3 length equals 17 residues. Germline CDR1 and CDR2: LGHDT and YNNKEL (reference sequence). In nucleotides, the CDR3 is TGTGCCAGCAGCCAAGGCCCTAGCGGGAGCGGGGCAGATACGCAGTATTTT. Translated, it gives CASSQGPSGSGADTQYF.

The gene calls are TRBV5-1 and TRBJ2-3, with D perhaps TRBD2 (6 bases). The germline V gene encodes CDR1 SGHRS and CDR2 YFSETQ. This CDR3 has 15 amino acids. Trimming cost V 1 base and J 0 bases, with 9 bases left between them. DNA for the CDR3: TGCGCCAGCAGCTTGTGGGGGACTAGCACAGATACGCAGTATTTT. It translates to CASSLWGTSTDTQYF.

CDR3: CASSPGTSGSMEQYF. As DNA, the CDR3 is TGTGCCAGCAGCCCGGGGACTAGCGGGAGTATGGAGCAGTACTTC. The genes are TRBV6-2 or TRBV6-3 and TRBJ2-5, with TRBD2 identical over 14 bases. This CDR3 has 15 amino acids. V dropped 6 bases and J dropped 11; count of bases not matched to a gene: 11. The germline CDR1 and CDR2 sequences are MNHEY and SVGEGT.

V usage is TRBV28 and J usage is TRBJ2-7; perhaps TRBD2 as D (6 bases). Trimming pared 7 bases from V and 5 bases from J, leaving 24 bases between. This CDR3 comprises 16 residues. Germline assignment: CDR1 MDHEN and CDR2 SYDVKM. The CDR3: CASTSFSGTVRNEQYF. CDR3 DNA sequence: TGTGCCAGCACCTCTTTCTCGGGGACTGTTCGTAACGAGCAGTACTTC.

This chain joins TRBV20-1 and TRBJ1-5; the D gene is possibly TRBD1 (6 bases). The CDR3 has 13 amino acids. The germline gives CDR1 DFQATT, CDR2 SNEGSKA (reference sequence). The V gene lost 3 bases and the J gene lost 5 bases, with 11 bases spanning the gap. The CDR3 DNA reads TGCAGTGCTAGGCCGACAGGCGATCAGCCCCAGCATTTT. Translated: CSARPTGDQPQHF.

This clonotype has a handful of counts. The V gene is TRBV5-1, the J gene TRBJ2-1; 7 nucleotides align to TRBD2. The V gene's germline CDR1 is SGHRS and CDR2 YFSETQ. There are 17 residues in the CDR3. Trimming took 3 bases from V and 8 from J; bases not matched to a gene: 17. The CDR3 DNA sequence: TGCGCCAGCAGCTCGGCTTCCTGGCGGGAGATCGGGGATGAGCAGTTCTTC. Translating gives CASSSASWREIGDEQFF.

The CDR3: CASGTSGYTDTQYF. The CDR3 coding sequence is TGTGCCAGTGGGACTAGCGGGTACACAGATACGCAGTATTTT. V gene TRBV6-5 combines with J gene TRBJ2-3; 12 positions match TRBD2. V lost 9 bases to trimming and J lost 2 bases; unmatched junction nucleotides: 3. Germline assignment: CDR1 MNHEY and CDR2 SVGAGI. This CDR3 spans 14 amino acids.